Included here is one TCR beta chain sequence, with context. The V and J ends lost 1 base and 5 bases, in that order; junction bases with no gene match: 2. Germline V gene sequence: CDR1 GTSNPN, CDR2 SVGIG (reference sequence). The CDR3 length is 13 residues. The TCR beta CDR3 regions underwent amplification using RNA transcripts as the source. The TCR CDR3 first-round RT-PCR relied on the HTBI primer set. A single record per CDR3 protein comes from TCRdb applying MiXCR to the multiplex PCR reads. The sample shows around 350,000 distinct CDR3 sequences, roughly 15% of them seen only once. This specimen comes from a study of T cells in Graves' hyperthyroidism and ophthalmopathy. The overall study: Peripheral blood sampling occurred at initial diagnosis, before any treatment.

V usage is TRBV30 and J usage is TRBJ2-3, with 8 bases matching TRBD2. Sample: blood. The source of this sequence is a woman aged 55-70 years with Graves' ophthalmopathy. Written as DNA, the CDR3 is TGTGCCTGGAGTGAGCGGGAGCGAGATACGCAGTATTTT. This encodes CAWSERERDTQYF.